The following is a T cell receptor beta chain sequence with its context. These data are taken from a study of blood T cell repertoires in COVID-19. The table came from immunoSEQ multiplex PCR; TCRdb's copy has only in-frame clones and leaves some out. Counted here are about 150,000 clones, around 82% occurring once; the ten biggest clones make up 5.5% to 7%. This CDR3 is built from 16 residues. V shed 4 bases and J shed 4 bases, with 19 bases lying between them. Germline CDR1 is SEHNR and CDR2 is FQNEAQ (reference sequence). Material: PBMCs or T cells enriched from blood (not recorded which). V is TRBV7-9 and J is TRBJ1-2; tentatively, D is TRBD1 (6 bases). The sequence derives from a woman between 45 and 60 years old who had recovered from COVID-19. CDR3 loop: CASSSTGQGFIYGYTF. The CDR3 nucleotides read TGTGCCAGCAGCTCGACCGGGCAGGGGTTTATCTATGGCTACACCTTC.